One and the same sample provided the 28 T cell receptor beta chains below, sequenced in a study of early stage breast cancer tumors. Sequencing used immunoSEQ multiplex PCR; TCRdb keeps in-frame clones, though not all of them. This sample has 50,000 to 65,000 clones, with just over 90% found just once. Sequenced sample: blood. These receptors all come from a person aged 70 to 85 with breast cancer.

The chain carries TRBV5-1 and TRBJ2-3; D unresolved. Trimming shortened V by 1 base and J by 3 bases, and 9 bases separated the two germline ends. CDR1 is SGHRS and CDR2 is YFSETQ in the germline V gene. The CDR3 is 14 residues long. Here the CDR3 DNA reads TGCGCCAGCAGCTTGAGGTCAGGAACAGATACGCAGTATTTT. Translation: CASSLRSGTDTQYF.

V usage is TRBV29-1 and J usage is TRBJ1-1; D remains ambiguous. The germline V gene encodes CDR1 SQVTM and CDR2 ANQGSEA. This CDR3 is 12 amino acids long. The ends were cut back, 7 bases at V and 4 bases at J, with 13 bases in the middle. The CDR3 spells CSAQEVATEAFF. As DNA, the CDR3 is TGCAGCGCTCAGGAAGTCGCCACTGAAGCTTTCTTT.

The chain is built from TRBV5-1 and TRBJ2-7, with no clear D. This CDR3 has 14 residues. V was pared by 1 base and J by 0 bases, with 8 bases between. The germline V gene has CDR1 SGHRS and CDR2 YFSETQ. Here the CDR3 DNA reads TGCGCCAGCAGCTTGCATCCGAGCTCCTACGAGCAGTACTTC. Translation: CASSLHPSSYEQYF.

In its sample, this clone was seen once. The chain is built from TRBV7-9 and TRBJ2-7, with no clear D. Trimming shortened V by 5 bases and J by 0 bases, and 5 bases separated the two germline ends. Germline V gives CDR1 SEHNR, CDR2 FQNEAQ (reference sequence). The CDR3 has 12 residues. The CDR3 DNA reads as TGTGCCAGCAGCCCCAGCTCCTACGAGCAGTACTTC. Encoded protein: CASSPSSYEQYF.

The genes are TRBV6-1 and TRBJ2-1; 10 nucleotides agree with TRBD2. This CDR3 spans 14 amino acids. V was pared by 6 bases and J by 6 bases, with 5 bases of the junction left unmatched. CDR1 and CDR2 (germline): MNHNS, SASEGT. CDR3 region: CASRTSGVSNEQFF. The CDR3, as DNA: TGTGCCAGCAGAACTAGCGGGGTGAGCAATGAGCAGTTCTTC.

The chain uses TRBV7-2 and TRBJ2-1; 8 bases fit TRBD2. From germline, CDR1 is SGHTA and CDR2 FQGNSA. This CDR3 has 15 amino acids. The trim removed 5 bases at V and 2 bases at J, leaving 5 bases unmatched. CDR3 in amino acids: CASSISGVAYNEQFF. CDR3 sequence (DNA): TGTGCCAGCAGCATTAGCGGGGTCGCCTACAATGAGCAGTTCTTC.

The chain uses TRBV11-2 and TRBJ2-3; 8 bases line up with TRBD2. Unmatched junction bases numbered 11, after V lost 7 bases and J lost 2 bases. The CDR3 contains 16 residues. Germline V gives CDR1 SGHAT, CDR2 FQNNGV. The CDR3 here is CASNIPGGGHTDTQYF. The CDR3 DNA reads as TGTGCCAGCAACATCCCGGGGGGGGGACACACAGATACGCAGTATTTT.

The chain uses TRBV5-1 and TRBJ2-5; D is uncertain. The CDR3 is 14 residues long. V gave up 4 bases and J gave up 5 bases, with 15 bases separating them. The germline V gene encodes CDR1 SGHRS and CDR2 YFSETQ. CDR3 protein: CASSPLREWETQYF. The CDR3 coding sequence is TGCGCCAGCAGCCCCCTAAGAGAGTGGGAGACCCAGTACTTC.

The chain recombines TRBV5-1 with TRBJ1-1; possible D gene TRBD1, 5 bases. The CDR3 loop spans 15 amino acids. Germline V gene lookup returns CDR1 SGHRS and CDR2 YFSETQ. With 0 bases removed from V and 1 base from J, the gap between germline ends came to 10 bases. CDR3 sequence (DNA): TGCGCCAGCAGCTTGGTAGTCGGGGGGAACACTGAAGCTTTCTTT. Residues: CASSLVVGGNTEAFF.

The CDR3 coding sequence is TGCAGCGGACCCGGACAGGGGAGCAATGAGCAGTTCTTC. Its protein product is CSGPGQGSNEQFF. The chain combines TRBV29-1 with TRBJ2-1; 9 bases are a match to TRBD1. The V gene's germline CDR1 is SQVTM and CDR2 ANQGSEA. The length of the CDR3 is 13 residues. V trimming: 7 bases; J trimming: 6 bases; junction bases outside the gene matches: 7.

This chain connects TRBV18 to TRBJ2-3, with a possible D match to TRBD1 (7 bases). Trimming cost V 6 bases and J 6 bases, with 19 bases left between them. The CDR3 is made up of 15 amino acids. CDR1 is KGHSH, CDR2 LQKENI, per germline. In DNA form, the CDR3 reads TGTGCCAGCTCCCCCAGGGGGGCTCCGGGGGATACGCAGTATTTT. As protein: CASSPRGAPGDTQYF.

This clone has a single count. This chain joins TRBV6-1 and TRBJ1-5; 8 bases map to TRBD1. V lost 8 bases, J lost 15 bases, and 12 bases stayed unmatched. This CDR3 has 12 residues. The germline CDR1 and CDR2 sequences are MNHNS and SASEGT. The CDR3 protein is CASGRQGLIRHF. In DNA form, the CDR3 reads TGTGCCAGCGGTAGACAGGGGCTCATTAGGCATTTT.

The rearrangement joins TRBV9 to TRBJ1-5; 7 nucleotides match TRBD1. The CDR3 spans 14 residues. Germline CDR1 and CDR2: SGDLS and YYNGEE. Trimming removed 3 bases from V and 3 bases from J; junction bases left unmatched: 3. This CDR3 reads CASSETGTNQPQHF. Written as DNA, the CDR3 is TGTGCCAGCAGCGAGACAGGGACCAATCAGCCCCAGCATTTT.

CDR3 sequence reads: CASSPWTSGRTDTQYF. In nucleotides, the CDR3 is TGTGCCAGCAGCCCCTGGACTAGCGGGCGCACAGATACGCAGTATTTT. The chain has TRBV7-9 and TRBJ2-3, with 11 positions matching TRBD2. This CDR3 has 16 residues. Trimming at V came to 5 bases and at J to 1 base, leaving 5 bases not matched to a gene. Germline V gives CDR1 SEHNR, CDR2 FQNEAQ (reference sequence).

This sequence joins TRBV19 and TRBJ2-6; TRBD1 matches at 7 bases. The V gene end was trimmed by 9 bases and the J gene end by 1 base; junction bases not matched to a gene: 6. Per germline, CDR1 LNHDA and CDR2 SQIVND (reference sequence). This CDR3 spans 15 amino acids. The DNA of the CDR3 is TGTGCCAGCACGACAGGGCCATCTGGGGCCAACGTCCTGACTTTC. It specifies CASTTGPSGANVLTF.

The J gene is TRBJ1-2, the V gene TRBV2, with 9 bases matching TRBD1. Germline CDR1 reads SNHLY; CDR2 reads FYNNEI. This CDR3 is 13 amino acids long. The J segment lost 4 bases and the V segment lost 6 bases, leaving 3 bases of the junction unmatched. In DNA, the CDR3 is TGTGCCAGCAGACAGGGGGCTAGCTATGGCTACACCTTC. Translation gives CASRQGASYGYTF.

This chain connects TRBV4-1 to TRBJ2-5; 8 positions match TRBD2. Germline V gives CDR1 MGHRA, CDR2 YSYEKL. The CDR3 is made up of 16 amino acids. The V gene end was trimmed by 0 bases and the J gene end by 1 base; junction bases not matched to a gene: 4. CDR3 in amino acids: CASSQEASGFQETQYF. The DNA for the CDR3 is TGCGCCAGCAGCCAAGAGGCTAGCGGGTTCCAAGAGACCCAGTACTTC.

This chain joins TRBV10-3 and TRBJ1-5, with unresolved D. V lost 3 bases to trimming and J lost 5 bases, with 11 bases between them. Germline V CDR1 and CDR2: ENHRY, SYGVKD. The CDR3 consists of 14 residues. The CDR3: CAISENGGDQPQHF. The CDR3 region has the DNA TGTGCCATCAGTGAAAACGGCGGGGATCAGCCCCAGCATTTT.

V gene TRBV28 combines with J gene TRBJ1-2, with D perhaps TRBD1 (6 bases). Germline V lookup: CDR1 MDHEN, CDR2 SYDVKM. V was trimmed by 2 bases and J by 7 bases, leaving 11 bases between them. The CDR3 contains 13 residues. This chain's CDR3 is CASSLNRAAGYTF. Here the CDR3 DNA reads TGTGCCAGCAGTTTAAACAGGGCGGCTGGCTACACCTTC.

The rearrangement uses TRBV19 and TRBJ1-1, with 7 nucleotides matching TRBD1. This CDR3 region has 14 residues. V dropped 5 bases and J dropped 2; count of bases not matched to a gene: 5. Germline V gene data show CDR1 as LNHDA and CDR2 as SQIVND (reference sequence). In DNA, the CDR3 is TGTGCCAGTAGTTGGGACAGAGCTAACACTGAAGCTTTCTTT. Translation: CASSWDRANTEAFF. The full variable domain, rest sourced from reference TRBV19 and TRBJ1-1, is DGGITQSPKYLFRKEGQNVTLSCEQNLNHDAMYWYRQDPGQGLRLIYYSQIVNDFQKGDIAEGYSVSREKKESFPLTVTSAQKNPTAFYLCASSWDRANTEAFFGQGTRLTVV.

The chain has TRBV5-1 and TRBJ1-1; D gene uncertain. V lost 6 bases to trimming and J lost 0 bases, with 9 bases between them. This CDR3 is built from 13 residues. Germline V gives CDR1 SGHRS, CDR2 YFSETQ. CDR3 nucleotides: TGCGCCAGCACCGCCGGGGTGAACACTGAAGCTTTCTTT. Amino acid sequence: CASTAGVNTEAFF.

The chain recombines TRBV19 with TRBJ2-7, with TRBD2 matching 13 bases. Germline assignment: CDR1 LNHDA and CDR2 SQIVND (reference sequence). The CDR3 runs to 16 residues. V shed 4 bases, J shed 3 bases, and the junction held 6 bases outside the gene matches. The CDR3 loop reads CASSSPGLAGNYEQYF. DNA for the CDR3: TGTGCCAGTAGTAGCCCGGGACTAGCGGGAAACTACGAGCAGTACTTC.

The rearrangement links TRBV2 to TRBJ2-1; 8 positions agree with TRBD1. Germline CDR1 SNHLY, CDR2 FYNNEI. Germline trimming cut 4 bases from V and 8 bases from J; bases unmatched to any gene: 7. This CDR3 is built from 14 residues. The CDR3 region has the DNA TGTGCCAGCAGTGTCGGTCAGGGGGCCTATGAGCAGTTCTTC. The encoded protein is CASSVGQGAYEQFF.

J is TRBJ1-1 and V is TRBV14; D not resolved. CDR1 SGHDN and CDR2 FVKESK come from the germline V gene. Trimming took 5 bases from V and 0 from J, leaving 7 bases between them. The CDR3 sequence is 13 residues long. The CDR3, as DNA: TGTGCCAGCAGCTTCGCAGTGAACACTGAAGCTTTCTTT. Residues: CASSFAVNTEAFF.

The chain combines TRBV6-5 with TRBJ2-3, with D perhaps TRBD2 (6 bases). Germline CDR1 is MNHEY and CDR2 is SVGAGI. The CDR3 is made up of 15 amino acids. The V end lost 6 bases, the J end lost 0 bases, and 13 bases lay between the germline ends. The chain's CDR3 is CASSPWGTSTDTQYF. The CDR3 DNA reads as TGTGCCAGCAGCCCTTGGGGGACTAGCACAGATACGCAGTATTTT.

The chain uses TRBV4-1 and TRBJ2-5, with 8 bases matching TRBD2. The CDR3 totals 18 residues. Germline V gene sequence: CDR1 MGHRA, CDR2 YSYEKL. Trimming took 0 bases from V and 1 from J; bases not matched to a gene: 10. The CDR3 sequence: CASSQDRGLAGRQETQYF. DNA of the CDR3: TGCGCCAGCAGCCAAGATCGGGGGTTAGCGGGGCGCCAAGAGACCCAGTACTTC.

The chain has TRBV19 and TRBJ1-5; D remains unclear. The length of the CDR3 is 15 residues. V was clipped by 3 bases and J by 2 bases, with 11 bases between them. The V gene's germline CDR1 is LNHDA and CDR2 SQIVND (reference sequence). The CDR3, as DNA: TGTGCCAGTAGTATCTCGGGGAGAGGCAATCAGCCCCAGCATTTT. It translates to CASSISGRGNQPQHF.

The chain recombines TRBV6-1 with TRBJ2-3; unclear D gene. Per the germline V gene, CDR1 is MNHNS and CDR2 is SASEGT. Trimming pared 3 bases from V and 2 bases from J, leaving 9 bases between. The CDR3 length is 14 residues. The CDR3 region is CASSDSHPTDTQYF. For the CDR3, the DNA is TGTGCCAGCAGTGACTCACACCCCACAGATACGCAGTATTTT.